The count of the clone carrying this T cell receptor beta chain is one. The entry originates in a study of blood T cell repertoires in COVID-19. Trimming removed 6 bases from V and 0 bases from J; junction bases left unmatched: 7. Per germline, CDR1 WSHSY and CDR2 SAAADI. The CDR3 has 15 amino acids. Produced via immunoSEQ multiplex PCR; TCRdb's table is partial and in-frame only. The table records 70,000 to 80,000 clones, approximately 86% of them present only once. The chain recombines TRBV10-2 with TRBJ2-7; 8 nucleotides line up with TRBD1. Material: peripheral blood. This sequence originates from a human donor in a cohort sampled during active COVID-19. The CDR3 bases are TGCGCCAGCAGACTAACAGGGGGTAGCTCCTACGAGCAGTACTTC. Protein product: CASRLTGGSSYEQYF.